This TCR beta chain appears in the sequencing data of a study of Ad26.COV2.S vaccination and SARS-CoV-2 variants. Overall study context: Intramuscular Ad26.COV2.S doses were given once or twice, 56 days apart. Study observations and caveats: It is possible that the TCR breadth and depth analyses underestimated the total T cell responses. Participants given vaccine showed non-spike TCR breadth similar to that of placebo recipients.

As concerns this clone: No antigen is known for it.

The sample's treatment: roughly 20 received Ad26.COV2.S at low or high dose, single or two shots; several received placebo; per-sample allocation not given. It was on day 63 after the first vaccine or placebo injection that samples were taken. Boston provided a donor who was an adult aged 18-55 years. Profiling relied on immunoSEQ multiplex PCR, and the TCRdb table lists in-frame clones only, not all of them. The sample lists hundreds of thousands of clones; approximately 88% were seen once. The CDR3 sequence is 15 residues long. Germline V CDR1 and CDR2: LNHDA, SQIVND (reference sequence). V was pared by 5 bases and J by 6 bases, with 11 bases of the junction left unmatched.

This clonotype was obtained from a person between 18 and 65 years old who received the Ad26.COV2.S COVID-19 vaccine or a placebo. Source: peripheral blood, taken in a trial of Ad26.COV2.S vaccine versus placebo. The chain links TRBV19 to TRBJ2-3; 7 bases fit TRBD2. DNA of the CDR3: TGTGCCAGTAGTCCCTTGGAGCGGGGAAGGGATACGCAGTATTTT. Translating gives CASSPLERGRDTQYF.